The source of this T cell receptor beta chain is a study of early T cells in non-severe SARS-CoV-2 infection. Study findings and constraints: Private and CD4 specificities were missed by VDJdb matching, which favored anti-spike CD8 responses.

The CDR3 extends over 13 amino acids. The V and J ends lost 6 bases and 3 bases respectively, with 12 bases between them. Unique molecular identifiers were added to individual cDNA molecules. TCRdb used MiXCR to reprocess the 5' RACE reads, holding one entry per CDR3 protein. The sample carries fewer than 85,000 distinct CDR3 sequences, about 10% recorded once. Points on this clonotype: Its antigen remains unidentified.

Source: whole blood, taken at baseline. This receptor was taken from an adult who was a healthcare worker with PCR-confirmed SARS-CoV-2 infection or an uninfected control (not recorded which). The J gene is TRBJ2-7, the V gene TRBV12-3 or TRBV12-4; D unclear. The CDR3 DNA reads TGTGCCAGCAGCCGAGGTATAGTCTACGAGCAGTACTTC. Translating gives CASSRGIVYEQYF.